Listed below are T cell receptor beta chains from one sample, sequenced in a study of blood T cell repertoires in COVID-19. Libraries were prepared by immunoSEQ multiplex PCR; TCRdb keeps only in-frame clonotypes and omits some of them. This sample has about 250,000 clones, with approximately 83% found just once. The sample comprised peripheral blood. The receptors come from a man aged 50 or older with active or convalescent COVID-19. Both conserved end residues are part of each CDR3. Each record gives: V gene, J gene, D gene, clone size, CDR3 length, CDR3 DNA, CDR3 protein. D genes are given only for firm matches. Part of the rows lack a size; the others show once, few, many or a class for expanded clones.

TRBV4-1,TRBJ2-3,NA,NA,14,TGCGCCAGCAGCCGTACAGGTAGCACAGATACGCAGTATTTT,CASSRTGSTDTQYF
TRBV4-1,TRBJ1-4,NA,NA,19,TGCGCCAGCAGCCAAGATTGGATCCCGGGGGGCTCAACTAATGAAAAACTGTTTTTT,CASSQDWIPGGSTNEKLFF
TRBV27,TRBJ1-1,NA,NA,18,TGTGCCAGCAGTTTAAAAGGTCTGAGGGCAGGGGTGAACACTGAAGCTTTCTTT,CASSLKGLRAGVNTEAFF
TRBV6-7,TRBJ1-4,NA,NA,15,TGTGCCAGCGCCATGCGGTCCTCAACTAATGAAAAACTGTTTTTT,CASAMRSSTNEKLFF
TRBV7-9,TRBJ1-1,NA,few,13,TGTGCCAGCAGCCCCGTTTTCCTGACTGAAGCTTTCTTT,CASSPVFLTEAFF
TRBV28,TRBJ1-2,NA,NA,16,TGTGCCAGCAGCCTATGGGTGGCAGGTTCTAACTATGGCTACACCTTC,CASSLWVAGSNYGYTF
TRBV5-1,TRBJ2-1,NA,NA,15,TGCGCCAGCAGCTTGGCCCAAGGGACACTCAATGAGCAGTTCTTC,CASSLAQGTLNEQFF
TRBV11-2,TRBJ2-3,NA,NA,15,TGTGCCAGCAGCTTAGATGGGCCTGGCACAGATACGCAGTATTTT,CASSLDGPGTDTQYF
TRBV7-2,TRBJ1-5,NA,NA,13,TGTGCCAGCAGCCAATCCGAGGGTCAGCCCCAGCATTTT,CASSQSEGQPQHF
TRBV9,TRBJ1-1,NA,NA,13,TGTGCCAGCAGCGTAGTGATAAGGGGCGAAGCTTTCTTT,CASSVVIRGEAFF
TRBV20-1,TRBJ2-7,NA,NA,11,TGCAGTGCCAGGTGGGGGACAGAGCAGTACTTC,CSARWGTEQYF
TRBV7-2,TRBJ2-2,TRBD1,NA,16,TGTGCCAGCAGCTTAGAAGGGACAGTTGACACCGGGGAGCTGTTTTTT,CASSLEGTVDTGELFF
TRBV6-1,TRBJ2-3,NA,once,14,TGTGCCAGCAGTGACAGGTCTAGCACAGATACGCAGTATTTT,CASSDRSSTDTQYF
TRBV6-2/TRBV6-3,TRBJ2-1,NA,NA,14,TGTGCCAGCAGTTACGGCACCCAGGGAGGTGAGCAGTTCTTC,CASSYGTQGGEQFF
TRBV25-1,TRBJ2-7,TRBD1,NA,14,TGTGCCAGCAGTGATTGGACAGGGACCTACGAGCAGTACTTC,CASSDWTGTYEQYF
TRBV11-2,TRBJ1-2,NA,few,15,TGTGCCAGCAGCTTAGATCGCGGGGGGGTTTATGGCTACACCTTC,CASSLDRGGVYGYTF
TRBV14,TRBJ2-5,NA,NA,15,TGTGCCAGCAGCCCCCGGCGGCAAAGCCAAGAGACCCAGTACTTC,CASSPRRQSQETQYF
TRBV12-3/TRBV12-4,TRBJ1-1,NA,few,12,TGTGCCAGCAGCCCTCGACAATATGAAGCTTTCTTT,CASSPRQYEAFF
TRBV19,TRBJ1-1,NA,NA,14,TGTGCCAGTACCAAGTGGCAGGAACAAACTGAAGCTTTCTTT,CASTKWQEQTEAFF